This is a list of T cell receptor beta chains from one sample in a study of blood T cell repertoires in COVID-19. The method was immunoSEQ multiplex PCR; TCRdb's version includes in-frame clones alone and lacks a portion of them. The sample lists roughly 92,000 clones; around four fifths were seen once. Input material: peripheral blood. The receptors were sampled from a woman older than 75 with active or convalescent COVID-19. CDR3s include the opening cysteine and the closing phenylalanine or tryptophan. The order of the fields is D gene, J gene, V gene, clone size, CDR3 DNA, CDR3 protein. A D gene is named only where the DNA matches it firmly. Clone size, where shown, is once, few, many, or a class for clones that have expanded.

>.|TRBJ1-1|TRBV6-5|.
TGTGCCAGCAGTTACGGCGGAGGAGCTTTCTTT
CASSYGGGAFF
>.|TRBJ1-1|TRBV6-5|.
TGTGCCAGCAGGCCCCCGGGAAGCAGGAACACTGAAGCTTTCTTT
CASRPPGSRNTEAFF
>.|TRBJ1-1|TRBV2|few
TGTGCCAGCTTCGACGGGTTCACTGAAGCTTTCTTT
CASFDGFTEAFF
>TRBD1|TRBJ1-5|TRBV28|.
TGTGCCAGCAGTCCGCGGGGGGGACAGCCTCAGCCCCAGCATTTT
CASSPRGGQPQPQHF
>.|TRBJ2-2|TRBV7-6|.
TGTGCCAGCAGCCCTCTAACGGTGAACACCGGGGAGCTGTTTTTT
CASSPLTVNTGELFF
>TRBD1|TRBJ1-4|TRBV2|.
TGTGCCAGCAAACTCTCGGGACAGCCCAATGAAAAACTGTTTTTT
CASKLSGQPNEKLFF
>TRBD1|TRBJ1-3|TRBV3-1/TRBV3-2|.
TGTGCCAGCAGCCAACCAGGGACAGGGTCGGGAAACACCATATATTTT
CASSQPGTGSGNTIYF
>.|TRBJ1-5|TRBV15|.
TGTGCCACCAGCAACTTTGACAGATTGTATAGCAATCAGCCCCAGCATTTT
CATSNFDRLYSNQPQHF
>.|TRBJ1-1|TRBV20-1|.
TGCAGTGCTAACAGGAACACTGAAGCTTTCTTT
CSANRNTEAFF
>.|TRBJ2-6|TRBV27|once
TGTGCCAGCAGTTCACGGTACGGGGCCAACGTCCTGACTTTC
CASSSRYGANVLTF
>TRBD2|TRBJ2-1|TRBV5-5|.
TGTGCCAGCAGCGCGGGACTAGCGAACAATGAGCAGTTCTTC
CASSAGLANNEQFF
>.|TRBJ2-3|TRBV14|once
TGTGCCAGCAGCCAAACAGGTAGCACAGATACGCAGTATTTT
CASSQTGSTDTQYF
>.|TRBJ1-2|TRBV20-1|.
TGCAGTGCTAGACCCAGGGAAGACACCTTC
CSARPREDTF
>TRBD1|TRBJ2-7|TRBV4-3|once
TGCGCCAGCAGCCAGGGGACAGGGTACTCCTACGAGCAGTACTTC
CASSQGTGYSYEQYF
>TRBD2|TRBJ2-7|TRBV10-3|.
TGTGCCATCAGCCAACTAGCGGGAGAAAACGAGCAGTACTTC
CAISQLAGENEQYF
>.|TRBJ2-5|TRBV2|.
TGTGCCAGCAGTGTCTCAGAGACCCAGTACTTC
CASSVSETQYF
>.|TRBJ2-1|TRBV10-3|.
TGTGCCATCAGTGAGCCGACAGGGAGGCACAATGAGCAGTTCTTC
CAISEPTGRHNEQFF
>.|TRBJ2-6|TRBV2|.
TGTGCCAGCAAAGACAGGTTTGTTGCCAACGTCCTGACTTTC
CASKDRFVANVLTF
>.|TRBJ1-1|TRBV19|few
TGTGCCAGTAGTATAAACAGAAACGGGGGTCTGAACACTGAAGCTTTCTTT
CASSINRNGGLNTEAFF
>TRBD1|TRBJ2-6|TRBV11-3|once
TGTGCCAGCAGCGCCTGGGACAGGTTGGGCTCTGGGGCCAACGTCCTGACTTTC
CASSAWDRLGSGANVLTF
>.|TRBJ2-7|TRBV15|once
TGTGCCACCAGCAGAGACACGGGAAGCCACGAGCAGTACTTC
CATSRDTGSHEQYF
>TRBD1|TRBJ1-1|TRBV3-1/TRBV3-2|.
TGTGCCAGCAGCCAAGGGGGACAGCCGAACACTGAAGCTTTCTTT
CASSQGGQPNTEAFF
>.|TRBJ2-5|TRBV5-6|.
TGTGCCAGCAGCCCGCCCGGCGGGACCCAGTACTTC
CASSPPGGTQYF
>.|TRBJ1-2|TRBV24-1|once
TGTGCCACCAGTGATTACACAGGGTTCTATGGCTACACCTTC
CATSDYTGFYGYTF
>.|TRBJ2-3|TRBV5-5|.
TGTGCCAGCGGGGGACGCGCGGGAACAGATACGCAGTATTTT
CASGGRAGTDTQYF
>.|TRBJ2-1|TRBV11-2|.
TGTGCCAGCAGCTTAGGTGGTTGGGGAGATGGTGAGCAGTTCTTC
CASSLGGWGDGEQFF
>TRBD1|TRBJ2-3|TRBV6-1|.
TGTGCCAGCAGTGAAGCGGGAAACAGGGGATGGGATACGCAGTATTTT
CASSEAGNRGWDTQYF
>.|TRBJ2-7|TRBV18|.
TGTGCCAGCTCACCGGGTACGGGGCAGTACTTC
CASSPGTGQYF
>.|TRBJ2-7|TRBV24-1|.
TGTGCCACCAGTGATGCCGGGACGGGGGGCCACGAGCAGTACTTC
CATSDAGTGGHEQYF
>.|TRBJ1-2|TRBV5-1|.
TGCGCCAGCAGCTTGGACAGGGTTGACTATGGCTACACCTTC
CASSLDRVDYGYTF
>.|TRBJ1-1|TRBV11-2|.
TGTGCCAGCAGGAGAGACTTGGAGGGTGAAGCTTTCTTT
CASRRDLEGEAFF
>.|TRBJ1-4|TRBV29-1|.
TGCAGCGTTGATCCAGGGAATGAAAAACTGTTTTTT
CSVDPGNEKLFF
>TRBD1|TRBJ1-3|TRBV11-2|.
TGTGCCAGCAAGATTAGAGAGGGGGCCGCTGGAAACACCATATATTTT
CASKIREGAAGNTIYF
>TRBD2|TRBJ2-7|TRBV2|few
TGTGCCAGCAGTGGACTAGCGGGAGGTTACGAGCAGTACTTC
CASSGLAGGYEQYF
>.|TRBJ2-2|TRBV18|.
TGTGCCAGCTCACCAGCGGGTCGGACCGGGGAGCTGTTTTTT
CASSPAGRTGELFF
>.|TRBJ2-3|TRBV7-6|.
TGTGCCAGCAGCCCCCTGGGCTCTAGACGGGGATTCACAGATACGCAGTATTTT
CASSPLGSRRGFTDTQYF